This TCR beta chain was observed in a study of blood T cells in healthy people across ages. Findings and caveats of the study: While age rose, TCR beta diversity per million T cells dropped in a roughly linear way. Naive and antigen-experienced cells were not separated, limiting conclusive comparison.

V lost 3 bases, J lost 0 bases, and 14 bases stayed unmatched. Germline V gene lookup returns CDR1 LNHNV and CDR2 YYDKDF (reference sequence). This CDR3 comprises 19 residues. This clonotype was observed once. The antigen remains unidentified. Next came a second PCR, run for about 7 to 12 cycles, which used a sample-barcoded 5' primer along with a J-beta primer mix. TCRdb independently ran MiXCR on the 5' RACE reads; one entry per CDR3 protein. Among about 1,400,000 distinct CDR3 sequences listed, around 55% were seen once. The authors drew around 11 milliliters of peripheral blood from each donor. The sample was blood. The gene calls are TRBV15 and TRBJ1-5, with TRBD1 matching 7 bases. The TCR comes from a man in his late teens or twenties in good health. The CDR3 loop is CATSSPDRYTADSNQPQHF. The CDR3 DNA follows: TGTGCCACCAGCAGCCCGGACAGGTACACGGCCGATAGCAATCAGCCCCAGCATTTT.